This T cell receptor (beta chain) was recovered during a study of blood T cells in healthy people across ages. In the case of this clonotype: A much larger clone sits a single nucleotide away, making a read error possible.

V was clipped by 7 bases and J by 6 bases, with 15 bases between them. CDR1 ENHRY and CDR2 SYGVKD come from the germline V gene. This CDR3 spans 13 amino acids. A second about 6 to 12 cycle PCR used barcoded and J-beta primers. TCRdb recomputed calls from the 5' RACE reads with MiXCR, one row per CDR3 protein. The repertoire holds fewer than 2 million distinct CDR3 sequences, with about 39% as singletons. Sequencing was carried out using blood. The clonotype originates from a human donor in good health. V gene TRBV10-3 combines with J gene TRBJ1-2; no clear D. CDR3 in amino acids: CAIKAREDHGYTF. CDR3 coding DNA: TGTGCCATCAAGGCGAGGGAGGACCATGGCTACACCTTC.